This T cell receptor (beta chain) was recorded in a study of OX40 agonist ivuxolimab in advanced cancers. Germline-derived CDR1 and CDR2 are SGHTA and FQGNSA. The ends were cut back, 5 bases at V and 2 bases at J, with 13 bases in the middle. The CDR3 has 14 residues. TCRdb's copy holds only in-frame clones and misses some; the assay was immunoSEQ multiplex PCR. Among 60,000 to 70,000 clones listed, approximately 80% were seen once. A note on this clone: What it binds is not known.

Points from the study as a whole: At 0.1 to 3.0 mg/kg, clonal expansion of CD4+ and CD8+ blood T cells had occurred by week 6.

The starting material was CD4+ or CD8+ T cells sorted from blood, obtained in a trial of the OX40 agonist ivuxolimab. The chain couples TRBV7-2 to TRBJ2-7; D perhaps matches TRBD2 (6 bases). The sequence derives from an adult with an advanced solid tumor such as melanoma, head and neck, liver or kidney cancer. The CDR3 reads CASSTGGPPYEQYF. The CDR3 coding sequence is TGTGCCAGCAGCACCGGGGGACCCCCCTACGAGCAGTACTTC.